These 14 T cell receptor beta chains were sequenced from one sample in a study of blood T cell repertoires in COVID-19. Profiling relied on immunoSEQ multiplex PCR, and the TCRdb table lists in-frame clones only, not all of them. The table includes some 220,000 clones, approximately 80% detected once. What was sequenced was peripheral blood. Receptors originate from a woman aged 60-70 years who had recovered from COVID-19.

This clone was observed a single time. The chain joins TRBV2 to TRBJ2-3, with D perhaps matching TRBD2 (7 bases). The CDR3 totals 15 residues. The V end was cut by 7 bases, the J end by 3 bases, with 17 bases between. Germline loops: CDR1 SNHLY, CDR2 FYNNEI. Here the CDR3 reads CASIRGAGLTDTQYF. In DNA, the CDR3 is TGTGCCAGCATACGGGGGGCGGGTTTAACAGATACGCAGTATTTT.

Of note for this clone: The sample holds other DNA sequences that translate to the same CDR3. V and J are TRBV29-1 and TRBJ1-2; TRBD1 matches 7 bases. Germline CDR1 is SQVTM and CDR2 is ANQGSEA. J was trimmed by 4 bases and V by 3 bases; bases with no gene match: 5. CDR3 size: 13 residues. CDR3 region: CSVEGTDLYGYTF. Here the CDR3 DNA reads TGCAGCGTTGAGGGGACAGACCTCTATGGCTACACCTTC.

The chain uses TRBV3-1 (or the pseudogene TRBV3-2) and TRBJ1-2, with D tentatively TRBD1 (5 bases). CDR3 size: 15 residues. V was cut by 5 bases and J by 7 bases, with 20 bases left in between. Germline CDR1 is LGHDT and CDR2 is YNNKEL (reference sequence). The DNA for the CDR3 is TGTGCCAGCAGCTCCCGTGAACCAGGGCCCCCTGGCTACACCTTC. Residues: CASSSREPGPPGYTF.

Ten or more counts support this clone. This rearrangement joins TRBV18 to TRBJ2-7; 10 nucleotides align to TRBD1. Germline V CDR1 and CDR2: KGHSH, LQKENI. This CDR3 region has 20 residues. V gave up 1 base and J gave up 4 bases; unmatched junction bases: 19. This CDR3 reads CASSPRARDRGLPWGYEQYF. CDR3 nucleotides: TGTGCCAGCTCACCACGGGCTCGGGACAGGGGACTTCCTTGGGGGTACGAGCAGTACTTC.

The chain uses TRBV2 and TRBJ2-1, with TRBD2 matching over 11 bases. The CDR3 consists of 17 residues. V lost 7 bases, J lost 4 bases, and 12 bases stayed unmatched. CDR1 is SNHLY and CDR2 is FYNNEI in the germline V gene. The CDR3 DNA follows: TGTGCCAGCAAGGGGTCCCGTCTAGCGGGGGGATACAATGAGCAGTTCTTC. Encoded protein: CASKGSRLAGGYNEQFF.

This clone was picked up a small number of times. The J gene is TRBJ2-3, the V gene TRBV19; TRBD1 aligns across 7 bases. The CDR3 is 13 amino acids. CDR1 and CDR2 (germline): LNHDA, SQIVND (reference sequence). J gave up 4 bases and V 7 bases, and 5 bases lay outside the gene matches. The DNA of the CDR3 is TGTGCCAGTACCACAACAGGGGCAGATACGCAGTATTTT. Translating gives CASTTTGADTQYF.

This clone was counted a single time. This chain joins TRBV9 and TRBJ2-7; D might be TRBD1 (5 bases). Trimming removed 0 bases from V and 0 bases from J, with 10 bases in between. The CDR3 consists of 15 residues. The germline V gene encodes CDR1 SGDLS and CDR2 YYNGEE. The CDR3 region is CASSVEGADSYEQYF. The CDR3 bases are TGTGCCAGCAGCGTAGAAGGGGCAGACTCCTACGAGCAGTACTTC.

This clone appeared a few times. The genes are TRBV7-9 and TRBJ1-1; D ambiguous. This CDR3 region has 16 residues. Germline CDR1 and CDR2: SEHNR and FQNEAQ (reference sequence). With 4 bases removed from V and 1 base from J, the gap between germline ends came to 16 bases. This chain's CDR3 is CASSSKSPPRNTEAFF. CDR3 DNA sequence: TGTGCCAGCAGCTCCAAGAGCCCCCCAAGGAACACTGAAGCTTTCTTT.

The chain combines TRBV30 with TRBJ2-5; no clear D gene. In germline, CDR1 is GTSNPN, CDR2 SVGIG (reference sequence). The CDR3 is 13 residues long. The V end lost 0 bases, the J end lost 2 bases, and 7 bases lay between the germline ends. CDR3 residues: CAWSVQLQETQYF. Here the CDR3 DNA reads TGTGCCTGGAGTGTACAGCTACAAGAGACCCAGTACTTC. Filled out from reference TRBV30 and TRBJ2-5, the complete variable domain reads SQTIHQWPATLVQPVGSPLSLECTVEGTSNPNLYWYRQAAGRGLQLLFYSVGIGQISSEVPQNLSASRPQDRQFILSSKKLLLSDSGFYLCAWSVQLQETQYFGPGTRLLVL.

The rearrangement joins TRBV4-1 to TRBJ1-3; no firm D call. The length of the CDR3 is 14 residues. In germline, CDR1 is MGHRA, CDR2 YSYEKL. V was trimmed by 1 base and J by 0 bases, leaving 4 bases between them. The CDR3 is CASSQADSGNTIYF. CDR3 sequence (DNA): TGCGCCAGCAGCCAAGCAGACTCTGGAAACACCATATATTTT.

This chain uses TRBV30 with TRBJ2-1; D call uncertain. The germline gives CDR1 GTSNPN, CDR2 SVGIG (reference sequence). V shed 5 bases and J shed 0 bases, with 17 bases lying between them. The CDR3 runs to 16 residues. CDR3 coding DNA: TGTGCCTGGTCTAGAGGCTTCTCGAGCTCCTACAATGAGCAGTTCTTC. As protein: CAWSRGFSSSYNEQFF.

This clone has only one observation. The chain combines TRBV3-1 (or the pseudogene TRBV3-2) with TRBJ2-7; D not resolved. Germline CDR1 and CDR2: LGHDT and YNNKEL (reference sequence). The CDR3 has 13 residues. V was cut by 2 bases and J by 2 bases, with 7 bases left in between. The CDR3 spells CASSQPVPYEQYF. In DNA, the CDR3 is TGTGCCAGCAGCCAACCCGTCCCCTACGAGCAGTACTTC.

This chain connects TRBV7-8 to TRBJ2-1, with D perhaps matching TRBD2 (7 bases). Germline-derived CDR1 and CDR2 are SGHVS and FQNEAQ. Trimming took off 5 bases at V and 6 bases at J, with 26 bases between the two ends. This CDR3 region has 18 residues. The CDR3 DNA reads TGTGCCAGCAGCCCACGAACTAGGGCTCGCGGGGGCTCCAATGAGCAGTTCTTC. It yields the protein CASSPRTRARGGSNEQFF.

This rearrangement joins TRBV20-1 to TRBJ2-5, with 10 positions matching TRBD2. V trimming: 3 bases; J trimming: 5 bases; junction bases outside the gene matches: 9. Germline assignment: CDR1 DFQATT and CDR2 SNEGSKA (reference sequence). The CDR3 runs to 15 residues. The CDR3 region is CSASQSAGGMETQYF. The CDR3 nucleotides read TGCAGTGCTAGTCAGTCAGCGGGGGGGATGGAGACCCAGTACTTC.